This T cell receptor beta chain was found in a study of blood T cell repertoires in COVID-19. The wider study: Samples representing acute and convalescent COVID-19 were sourced from the United States, Italy and Spain. PBMCs, B-cell-depleted T cells, or T cells provided the cDNA or gDNA that made up the material.

Original processing notes: Nucleated cell number was recorded as an estimate derived from reference gene primer amplification. Clones were read by immunoSEQ multiplex PCR, and TCRdb kept only the in-frame ones, dropping some. V, J and clone size were drawn from that table, and D and trimming were deduced from the DNA. The sample has around 190,000 clones, roughly 87% seen once; the top ten hold roughly 8%. The CDR3 loop spans 15 amino acids. Looked up from germline, CDR1 is SGDLS and CDR2 is YYNGEE. J was trimmed by 5 bases and V by 6 bases; bases with no gene match: 11. Followed longitudinally, the Seattle patients had been enrolled during active infection.

This sequence joins TRBV9 and TRBJ2-1; 7 nucleotides agree with TRBD1. The sample consisted of peripheral blood. The clonotype originates from a woman aged 55-69 years with COVID-19, enrolled during active disease. CDR3 sequence reads: CASTRSGQANNEQFF. The CDR3 DNA follows: TGTGCCAGCACTCGTAGTGGACAGGCTAACAATGAGCAGTTCTTC.